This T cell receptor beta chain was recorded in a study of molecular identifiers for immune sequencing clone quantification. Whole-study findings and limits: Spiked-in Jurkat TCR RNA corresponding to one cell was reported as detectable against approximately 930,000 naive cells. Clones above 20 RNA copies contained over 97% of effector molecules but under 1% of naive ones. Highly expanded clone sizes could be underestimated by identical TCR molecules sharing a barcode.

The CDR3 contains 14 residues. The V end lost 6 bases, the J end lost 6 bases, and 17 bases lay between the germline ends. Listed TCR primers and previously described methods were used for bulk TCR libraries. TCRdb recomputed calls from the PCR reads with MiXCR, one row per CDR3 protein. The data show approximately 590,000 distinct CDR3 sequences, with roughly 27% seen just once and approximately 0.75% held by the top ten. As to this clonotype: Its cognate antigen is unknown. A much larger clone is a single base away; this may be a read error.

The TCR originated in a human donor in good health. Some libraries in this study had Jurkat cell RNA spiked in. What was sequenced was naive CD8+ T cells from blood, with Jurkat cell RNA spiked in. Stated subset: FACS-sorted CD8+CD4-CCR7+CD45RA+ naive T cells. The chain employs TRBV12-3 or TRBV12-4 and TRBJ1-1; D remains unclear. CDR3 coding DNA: TGTGCCAGCAGCTCGGACGGGGAGTACGCTGAAGCTTTCTTT. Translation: CASSSDGEYAEAFF.